Below, 21 T cell receptor beta chains from the same sample are listed, as sequenced in a study of blood T cell repertoires in COVID-19. Generated by immunoSEQ multiplex PCR, the TCRdb table keeps only in-frame clones and is missing some. The sample lists roughly 250,000 clones; approximately 79% were seen once. The sample was peripheral blood. These receptors were obtained from an elderly woman with active or convalescent COVID-19.

The sample holds a few counts of this clone. The gene calls are TRBV7-9 and TRBJ2-2; D uncertain. The V and J ends lost 6 bases and 1 base respectively, with 6 bases between them. The CDR3 spans 13 residues. Germline CDR1 and CDR2: SEHNR and FQNEAQ (reference sequence). CDR3 in amino acids: CASSPKNTGELFF. The CDR3 DNA is TGTGCCAGCAGTCCCAAGAACACCGGGGAGCTGTTTTTT.

There are a few counts of this clone. The chain is built from TRBV28 and TRBJ2-7; TRBD1 matches 9 bases. The CDR3 loop spans 13 amino acids. J was trimmed by 3 bases and V by 4 bases; bases with no gene match: 1. The germline gives CDR1 MDHEN, CDR2 SYDVKM. The CDR3 region has the DNA TGTGCCAGCAGTTCGGGACAGGGCTACGAGCAGTACTTC. It is translated as CASSSGQGYEQYF.

On this clone: A junction boundary mismatches the germline segment, possibly from a read error. This chain connects TRBV2 to TRBJ1-4; 7 bases fit TRBD1. Germline-derived CDR1 and CDR2 are SNHLY and FYNNEI. The CDR3 length is 15 residues. The CDR3 DNA is TGTGCCAGCAATGAAAGGGGGCCCGGGAATGAAAAACTGTTTTTT. As protein: CASNERGPGNEKLFF.

The gene calls are TRBV7-8 and TRBJ2-1; 7 nucleotides line up with TRBD2. J was trimmed by 4 bases and V by 3 bases; bases with no gene match: 3. Germline V gene lookup returns CDR1 SGHVS and CDR2 FQNEAQ. The CDR3 is 14 residues long. The CDR3 DNA sequence: TGTGCCAGCAGCTTCGGGGGGTCTTACAATGAGCAGTTCTTC. Protein sequence: CASSFGGSYNEQFF.

This chain uses TRBV19 with TRBJ2-4, with D possibly being TRBD1 (6 bases). The CDR3 is 18 amino acids. From germline, CDR1 is LNHDA and CDR2 SQIVND (reference sequence). V gave up 3 bases and J gave up 0 bases, with 18 bases separating them. CDR3 in DNA: TGTGCCAGTAGTATCATTTATGAGGGGGTACCAGCCAAAAACATTCAGTACTTC. Its protein product is CASSIIYEGVPAKNIQYF.

The V call is TRBV19, the J call TRBJ2-7; a weak D match, TRBD2 (6 bases). Between the trimmed V and J ends, which lost 5 bases and 0 bases, there was a span of 8 bases. The CDR3 is made up of 13 amino acids. Germline CDR1 and CDR2: LNHDA and SQIVND (reference sequence). The CDR3: CASSYGSSYEQYF. The CDR3 nucleotides read TGTGCCAGTAGTTACGGGAGCTCCTACGAGCAGTACTTC.

This chain links TRBV11-2 with TRBJ1-1, with 7 bases aligning to TRBD1. V trimming: 5 bases; J trimming: 8 bases; junction bases outside the gene matches: 8. The CDR3 spans 13 residues. Germline lookup yields CDR1 SGHAT and CDR2 FQNNGV. The CDR3 DNA reads TGTGCCAGCAGCATAGGGGGCACAGAGGAAGCTTTCTTT. Its translation: CASSIGGTEEAFF.

The chain employs TRBV4-1 and TRBJ1-2, with 10 bases aligning to TRBD1. Germline CDR1 reads MGHRA; CDR2 reads YSYEKL. The length of the CDR3 is 16 residues. Unmatched junction bases numbered 9, after V lost 6 bases and J lost 2 bases. CDR3 in DNA: TGCGCCAGCAGTCAAACCGGGACAGGGGCCAACTATGGCTACACCTTC. Residues: CASSQTGTGANYGYTF.

The chain carries TRBV29-1 and TRBJ1-3; 10 bases are shared with TRBD1. CDR3 size: 14 residues. Germline CDR1 SQVTM, CDR2 ANQGSEA. V lost 7 bases to trimming and J lost 7 bases; unmatched junction nucleotides: 10. The CDR3 DNA sequence: TGCAGCGCCTTAGTCGGGACAGGGGCCAACACCATATATTTT. Amino acids: CSALVGTGANTIYF.

This clone was counted once. The chain recombines TRBV5-4 with TRBJ2-5; D uncertain. Per germline, CDR1 SGHNT and CDR2 YYREEE (reference sequence). The length of the CDR3 is 13 residues. The germline V and J ends were trimmed by 4 bases and 2 bases, with 9 bases remaining between them. CDR3 bases: TGTGCCAGCAGCACGACTGGACAAGAGACCCAGTACTTC. Translated: CASSTTGQETQYF.

The CDR3 nucleotides read TGTGCCAGCAGCAACGGGCCGGGACTAGCGGAAGAGACCCAGTACTTC. This codes for CASSNGPGLAEETQYF. V usage is TRBV9 and J usage is TRBJ2-5; 11 bases align to TRBD2. The germline CDR1 and CDR2 sequences are SGDLS and YYNGEE. J lost 3 bases, V lost 4 bases, and 8 bases had no gene match. The CDR3 is 16 amino acids.

This chain connects TRBV24-1 to TRBJ2-5, with 11 bases matching TRBD2. Germline assignment: CDR1 KGHDR and CDR2 SFDVKD. Losses at the gene ends were 4 bases for V and 0 bases for J; bases not matched to a gene: 12. The CDR3 is 19 amino acids. CDR3 loop: CATSDPISPSGRYQETQYF. In DNA, the CDR3 is TGTGCCACCAGTGACCCCATTTCGCCTAGCGGGAGGTACCAAGAGACCCAGTACTTC.

J is TRBJ2-7 and V is TRBV28; a possible D gene is TRBD1 (5 bases). V dropped 5 bases and J dropped 5 bases, with 10 bases sitting between them. Germline-derived CDR1 and CDR2 are MDHEN and SYDVKM. CDR3 length equals 12 residues. CDR3 protein: CASSGVRDEQYF. CDR3 DNA sequence: TGTGCCAGCAGTGGGGTCAGGGACGAGCAGTACTTC.

The rearrangement uses TRBV11-2 and TRBJ2-1; a weak D match, TRBD2 (6 bases). The ends were cut back, 4 bases at V and 5 bases at J, with 9 bases in the middle. The CDR3 runs to 13 residues. Germline loops: CDR1 SGHAT, CDR2 FQNNGV. In DNA, the CDR3 is TGTGCCAGCAGCTCCGGGACTCACAATGAGCAGTTCTTC. Translated: CASSSGTHNEQFF.

There are a few counts of this clone. The gene calls are TRBV5-4 and TRBJ1-1, with D tentatively TRBD1 (5 bases). The CDR3 sequence is 15 residues long. In germline, CDR1 is SGHNT, CDR2 YYREEE (reference sequence). With 4 bases removed from V and 1 base from J, the gap between germline ends came to 14 bases. In nucleotides, the CDR3 is TGTGCCAGCAGCACACAAGGGGTAAAGAACACTGAAGCTTTCTTT. Translating gives CASSTQGVKNTEAFF.

The chain couples TRBV30 to TRBJ2-1; D not resolved. Trimming removed 3 bases at V and 0 bases at J, with 15 bases between. Germline V gene sequence: CDR1 GTSNPN, CDR2 SVGIG (reference sequence). The CDR3 totals 16 residues. In DNA, the CDR3 is TGTGCCTGGAGCTTATTGACAACTTCCTCCTACAATGAGCAGTTCTTC. Encoded protein: CAWSLLTTSSYNEQFF.

The chain employs TRBV10-3 and TRBJ2-3; the D gene is possibly TRBD2 (5 bases). The CDR3 has 13 amino acids. Trimming pared 10 bases from V and 0 bases from J, leaving 11 bases between. Germline V lookup: CDR1 ENHRY, CDR2 SYGVKD. The CDR3 DNA is TGTGCCACCGAAGCGGCTAGCACAGATACGCAGTATTTT. Protein product: CATEAASTDTQYF.

This chain links TRBV29-1 with TRBJ2-3; D is unclear. Per germline, CDR1 SQVTM and CDR2 ANQGSEA. The V gene lost 3 bases and the J gene lost 1 base, with 5 bases spanning the gap. This CDR3 contains 12 residues. The CDR3 region is CSVEPGTDTQYF. CDR3 DNA sequence: TGCAGCGTTGAGCCGGGCACAGATACGCAGTATTTT.

This chain joins TRBV28 and TRBJ1-5; perhaps TRBD1 as D (5 bases). V lost 2 bases to trimming and J lost 3 bases, with 11 bases between them. The CDR3 spans 15 residues. CDR1 and CDR2 (germline): MDHEN, SYDVKM. The CDR3 sequence is CASSLGGDYNQPQHF. The CDR3 DNA reads TGTGCCAGCAGTTTAGGGGGGGACTACAATCAGCCCCAGCATTTT.

The rearrangement links TRBV29-1 to TRBJ1-3; TRBD1 aligns across 7 bases. From germline, CDR1 is SQVTM and CDR2 ANQGSEA. The V segment lost 1 base and the J segment 0 bases; nucleotides outside the gene matches: 0. This CDR3 has 14 amino acids. CDR3 residues: CSVEGDSSGNTIYF. The CDR3 bases are TGCAGCGTTGAAGGGGACAGCTCTGGAAACACCATATATTTT.

This chain uses TRBV7-2 with TRBJ1-4; D is possibly TRBD1 (6 bases). This CDR3 is built from 16 residues. V was cut by 0 bases and J by 3 bases, with 11 bases left in between. From germline, CDR1 is SGHTA and CDR2 FQGNSA. The CDR3 DNA is TGTGCCAGCAGCTTAGCCAGGGGTTCAGCTAATGAAAAACTGTTTTTT. Amino acid sequence: CASSLARGSANEKLFF.